This T cell receptor beta chain comes out of a study of blood T cells in healthy people across ages. Overall study findings and caveats: It was not possible, with unsorted PBMCs, to conclusively compare naive and antigen-experienced cells. Diversity of TCR beta per million T cells declined in a roughly linear way with age.

With a J-beta primer mix and a sample-barcoded 5' primer, a second PCR ran about 7 to 12 cycles. Per sample, CDR3-containing paired-end reads numbered at least 2.5 million. From the 5' RACE reads, TCRdb called clonotypes with MiXCR, one entry per CDR3 protein. The sample records about 830,000 distinct CDR3 sequences, under 80% being singletons. Germline V lookup: CDR1 MNHEY, CDR2 SVGEGT. This CDR3 has 15 residues. V was pared by 8 bases and J by 9 bases, with 15 bases of the junction left unmatched. Comment on this clonotype: Its antigen is still unknown.

Isolating PBMCs gave at least 6 million of these cells per sample. The TCR comes from a man younger than 40 in good health. The material sequenced was blood. This chain connects TRBV6-2 or TRBV6-3 to TRBJ2-1; TRBD2 aligns across 8 bases. CDR3 loop: CASALRGAFTAEQFF. The CDR3 nucleotides read TGTGCCAGCGCCTTGCGGGGGGCCTTTACGGCTGAGCAGTTCTTC.